The 24 T cell receptor beta chains in this list originate from one sample, sequenced in a study of CD8+ T cells in alopecia areata. The authors extracted RNA and reverse transcribed it into cDNA as the sequencing template. Profiling relied on immunoSEQ multiplex PCR, and the TCRdb table lists in-frame clones only, not all of them. The sample has around 140,000 clones; 58% are singletons. Sample: CD4+ T cells sorted from blood, taken at week 0. The receptors were gathered from a human donor with alopecia areata.

Only a few counts were recorded for this clone. V gene TRBV5-1 combines with J gene TRBJ2-5; D ambiguous. The CDR3 is made up of 14 amino acids. The germline V gene has CDR1 SGHRS and CDR2 YFSETQ. Trimming took off 0 bases at V and 2 bases at J, with 8 bases between the two ends. The CDR3 DNA reads as TGCGCCAGCAGCTTGGGGTCGGTACAAGAGACCCAGTACTTC. This gives the protein CASSLGSVQETQYF.

The chain employs TRBV27 and TRBJ2-3; TRBD2 matches at 7 bases. Germline CDR1 is MNHEY and CDR2 is SMNVEV (reference sequence). The CDR3 consists of 15 residues. After removal of 6 bases from V and 7 bases from J, the junction contained 13 bases not matched to a gene. The CDR3 DNA is TGTGCCAGCAGGGACCCTAGCGGACCCAGATATACGCAGTATTTT. Amino acid sequence: CASRDPSGPRYTQYF.

There are a few counts of this clone. This chain's CDR3 is CSANRDRQETQYF. The CDR3 coding sequence is TGCAGCGCAAACCGGGACAGGCAAGAGACCCAGTACTTC. The chain couples TRBV29-1 to TRBJ2-5, with 8 bases fitting TRBD1. CDR3 length equals 13 residues. With 7 bases clipped from V and 2 bases from J, the junction kept 6 bases outside the gene matches. Germline CDR1 is SQVTM and CDR2 is ANQGSEA. Full variable domain (remainder filled in from reference TRBV29-1 and TRBJ2-5): SAVISQKPSRDICQRGTSLTIQCQVDSQVTMMFWYRQQPGQSLTLIATANQGSEATYESGFVIDKFPISRPNLTFSTLTVSNMSPEDSSIYLCSANRDRQETQYFGPGTRLLVL.

Only a few counts were recorded for this clone. The chain carries TRBV15 and TRBJ2-5, with 8 bases aligning to TRBD2. The CDR3 is 14 residues long. Germline CDR1 and CDR2: LNHNV and YYDKDF (reference sequence). The junction had 6 bases not matched to a gene; V was cut back by 4 bases and J by 5 bases. The CDR3 coding sequence is TGTGCCACCAGCACCCGGGGGGGCGGGGAGACCCAGTACTTC. Residues: CATSTRGGGETQYF.

V and J are TRBV29-1 and TRBJ2-5; D remains unclear. Trimming took 4 bases from V and 4 from J, leaving 13 bases between them. This CDR3 spans 13 amino acids. Germline V gene sequence: CDR1 SQVTM, CDR2 ANQGSEA. The CDR3 here is CSVVEPGRETQYF. Written as DNA, the CDR3 is TGCAGCGTTGTTGAGCCAGGACGAGAGACCCAGTACTTC.

The gene calls are TRBV27 and TRBJ2-2; D may match TRBD1 or TRBD2 (5 bases each). The CDR3 runs to 16 residues. The V end was cut by 5 bases, the J end by 5 bases, with 18 bases between. CDR1 and CDR2 (germline): MNHEY, SMNVEV (reference sequence). CDR3: CASSLSGTLGTGELFF. The DNA of the CDR3 is TGTGCCAGCAGTCTCTCCGGGACCCTTGGGACCGGGGAGCTGTTTTTT.

The chain uses TRBV5-6 and TRBJ2-3; 10 bases are shared with TRBD2. V lost 4 bases, J lost 2 bases, and 10 bases stayed unmatched. CDR3 length: 17 amino acids. Germline CDR1 is SGHDT and CDR2 is YYEEEE. The CDR3 here is CASSRRTSGSNTDTQYF. CDR3 nucleotide sequence: TGTGCCAGCAGCCGTAGGACTAGCGGTTCCAACACAGATACGCAGTATTTT.

The chain couples TRBV5-1 to TRBJ1-6; 7 bases line up with TRBD1. Germline V gene data show CDR1 as SGHRS and CDR2 as YFSETQ. CDR3 length: 13 residues. The J segment lost 12 bases and the V segment lost 5 bases, leaving 8 bases of the junction unmatched. In nucleotides, the CDR3 is TGCGCCAGCAGGCTCCGGGACAGAGAACCCCTCCACTTT. It specifies CASRLRDREPLHF.

CDR3 loop: CSGIRFWGLDTEAFF. The CDR3 nucleotides are TGCAGCGGTATAAGATTCTGGGGGCTGGACACTGAAGCTTTCTTT. V usage is TRBV29-1 and J usage is TRBJ1-1; D is perhaps TRBD1 (6 bases). CDR3 length equals 15 residues. The germline V gene encodes CDR1 SQVTM and CDR2 ANQGSEA. Trimming cost V 7 bases and J 3 bases, with 21 bases left between them.

This rearrangement joins TRBV30 to TRBJ2-2; D is possibly TRBD2 (6 bases). CDR1 is GTSNPN and CDR2 is SVGIG in the germline V gene (reference sequence). This CDR3 contains 15 residues. Trimming stripped 5 bases from V and 3 bases from J, with 16 bases between. DNA for the CDR3: TGTGCCTGGGGTGGTATTGGGGAGGACACCGGGGAGCTGTTTTTT. Translation gives CAWGGIGEDTGELFF.

The rearrangement joins TRBV29-1 to TRBJ1-2, with TRBD1 matching 7 bases. The CDR3 is made up of 14 amino acids. The germline V gene has CDR1 SQVTM and CDR2 ANQGSEA. V shed 5 bases and J 8 bases; nucleotides not matched to a gene: 14. The CDR3 DNA follows: TGCAGCGTTCTCCGTCCTCAGGGGGGGCACGGCTACACCTTC. As protein: CSVLRPQGGHGYTF.

J is TRBJ2-1 and V is TRBV6-4; 10 nucleotides agree with TRBD2. This CDR3 spans 16 amino acids. Germline CDR1 is MRHNA and CDR2 is SNTAGT. V shed 6 bases and J 9 bases; nucleotides not matched to a gene: 14. The CDR3 loop reads CASSHSLAGERTEQFF. In DNA, the CDR3 is TGTGCCAGCAGCCACTCGCTAGCGGGGGAGAGGACTGAGCAGTTCTTC.

This chain uses TRBV30 with TRBJ1-1; D is perhaps TRBD1 (5 bases). Germline CDR1 reads GTSNPN; CDR2 reads SVGIG (reference sequence). Trimming shortened V by 4 bases and J by 1 base, and 10 bases separated the two germline ends. There are 13 residues in the CDR3. Here the CDR3 reads CAWNLQGNTEAFF. CDR3 DNA sequence: TGTGCCTGGAACTTGCAGGGGAACACTGAAGCTTTCTTT.

The chain uses TRBV6-5 and TRBJ2-7; 8 bases line up with TRBD1. V shed 5 bases and J 3 bases; nucleotides not matched to a gene: 6. Germline V CDR1 and CDR2: MNHEY, SVGAGI. The CDR3 extends over 14 amino acids. CDR3 sequence (DNA): TGTGCCAGCAGTACAGGGGGGTTGGTCTACGAGCAGTACTTC. Translated, it gives CASSTGGLVYEQYF.

This clone is a singleton in its sample. The genes are TRBV13 and TRBJ1-1; 8 bases map to TRBD1. Germline-derived CDR1 and CDR2 are PRHDT and FYEKMQ (reference sequence). CDR3 length: 17 residues. V lost 0 bases and J lost 1; bases outside the gene matches: 7. CDR3 in amino acids: CASSLGLRDRPNTEAFF. DNA for the CDR3: TGTGCCAGCAGCTTAGGCCTGCGGGACAGGCCGAACACTGAAGCTTTCTTT.

V gene TRBV5-1 combines with J gene TRBJ1-5; D not certain. Per germline, CDR1 SGHRS and CDR2 YFSETQ. V lost 0 bases, J lost 4 bases, and 11 bases lay in between. CDR3 length equals 15 residues. This chain's CDR3 is CASSLEAGPNQPQHF. CDR3 nucleotide sequence: TGCGCCAGCAGCTTGGAGGCAGGTCCTAATCAGCCCCAGCATTTT.

This chain joins TRBV29-1 and TRBJ1-4; no definite D call. Looked up from germline, CDR1 is SQVTM and CDR2 is ANQGSEA. The CDR3 sequence is 13 residues long. Between the trimmed V and J ends, which lost 7 bases and 10 bases, there was a span of 19 bases. The CDR3 DNA sequence: TGCAGCGCCGACCTTTTGGACGGAGGAAAACTGTTTTTT. This sequence encodes CSADLLDGGKLFF.

The V call is TRBV10-3, the J call TRBJ1-2; TRBD1 matches at 7 bases. CDR3 size: 15 residues. CDR1 and CDR2 (germline): ENHRY, SYGVKD. V lost 0 bases and J lost 4; bases outside the gene matches: 5. In nucleotides, the CDR3 is TGTGCCATCAGTGAGTCAGGGGGCGCGGCCTATGGCTACACCTTC. Translating it yields CAISESGGAAYGYTF.

This clone was picked up a small number of times. J is TRBJ2-7 and V is TRBV5-6; D call uncertain. The CDR3 runs to 15 residues. Trimming cost V 4 bases and J 0 bases, with 14 bases left between them. Germline V gene lookup returns CDR1 SGHDT and CDR2 YYEEEE. The CDR3 sequence: CASSPLDRYSYEQYF. The DNA of the CDR3 is TGTGCCAGCAGCCCGCTGGACCGCTACTCCTACGAGCAGTACTTC.

The chain recombines TRBV19 with TRBJ1-2, with a weak D call TRBD1 (6 bases). The CDR3 is 12 amino acids. Germline CDR1 LNHDA, CDR2 SQIVND (reference sequence). Trimming took off 8 bases at V and 8 bases at J, with 15 bases between the two ends. The CDR3, as DNA: TGTGCCAGTGGACAGCTCCCTCAGGGCTACACCTTC. Translating gives CASGQLPQGYTF.

The V call is TRBV6-5, the J call TRBJ2-3, with 9 bases identical to TRBD2. Germline trimming cut 5 bases from V and 1 base from J; bases unmatched to any gene: 1. The length of the CDR3 is 14 residues. Per germline, CDR1 MNHEY and CDR2 SVGAGI. This CDR3 reads CASSRLAGTDTQYF. The CDR3 DNA is TGTGCCAGCAGTCGACTAGCGGGCACAGATACGCAGTATTTT.

The CDR3 DNA reads as TGTGCCAGCAGACGGACGGATGGGATGTGGGAGACCCAGTACTTC. It encodes CASRRTDGMWETQYF. The chain employs TRBV25-1 and TRBJ2-5; D is uncertain. This CDR3 contains 15 residues. Germline CDR1 reads MGHDK; CDR2 reads SYGVNS. V was clipped by 6 bases and J by 5 bases, with 19 bases between them.

There are a few counts of this clone. The chain carries TRBV10-3 and TRBJ1-1; possible D gene TRBD1, 5 bases. Germline CDR1 reads ENHRY; CDR2 reads SYGVKD. This CDR3 has 13 amino acids. Trimming pared 4 bases from V and 4 bases from J, leaving 10 bases between. The CDR3 DNA reads as TGTGCCATCAGTGGGCAGGGCGGCACTGAAGCTTTCTTT. Translated: CAISGQGGTEAFF.

The chain recombines TRBV6-5 with TRBJ2-2; no clear D. The germline CDR1 and CDR2 sequences are MNHEY and SVGAGI. This CDR3 has 12 residues. The V and J ends lost 10 bases and 3 bases respectively, with 9 bases between them. The CDR3 loop is CATQRDTGELFF. DNA of the CDR3: TGTGCCACCCAGAGAGACACCGGGGAGCTGTTTTTT.